This T cell receptor beta chain comes out of a study of CD8+ T cells in alopecia areata. Across the whole study: Those patients who were treated received oral tofacitinib, which was given at 5 to 10 mg twice daily for moderate-to-severe alopecia areata.

As the sequencing template, cDNA was produced by extracting RNA and reverse transcribing it. Profiled with immunoSEQ multiplex PCR; TCRdb holds only in-frame clones, not every one. The sample contains around 270,000 clones, roughly 60% of which appear only once. This clone was observed a single time. The antigen is not known. Treatment given: oral pan-JAK inhibitor, 5-10 mg twice daily. Notes on the study in general: Scalp clonality and expanded CD8+ clones among the top 100 showed significant decreases with tofacitinib.

Germline CDR1 SEHNR, CDR2 FQNEAQ (reference sequence). The ends lost 5 bases at V and 4 bases at J; junction bases unmatched: 5. This CDR3 spans 14 amino acids. Sequences were derived from CD4+ T cells sorted from blood, sampled at week 24, from a patient treated with tofacitinib. The clonotype comes from a human donor with alopecia areata. The chain couples TRBV7-9 to TRBJ1-5; TRBD1 matches at 7 bases. DNA for the CDR3: TGTGCCAGCAGCCCCGGGACAGTAAATCAGCCCCAGCATTTT. This encodes CASSPGTVNQPQHF.